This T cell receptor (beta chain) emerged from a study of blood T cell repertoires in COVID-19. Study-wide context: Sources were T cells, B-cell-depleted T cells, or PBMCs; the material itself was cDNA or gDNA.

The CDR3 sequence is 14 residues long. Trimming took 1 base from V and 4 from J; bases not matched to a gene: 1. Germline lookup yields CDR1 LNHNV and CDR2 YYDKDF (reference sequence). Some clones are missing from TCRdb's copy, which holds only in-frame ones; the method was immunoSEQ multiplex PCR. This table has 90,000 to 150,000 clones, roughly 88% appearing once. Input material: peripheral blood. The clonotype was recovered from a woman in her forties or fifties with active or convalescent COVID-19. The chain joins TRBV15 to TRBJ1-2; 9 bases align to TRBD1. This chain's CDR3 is CATSRADRGYGYTF. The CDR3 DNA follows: TGTGCCACCAGCAGAGCGGACAGGGGCTATGGCTACACCTTC.